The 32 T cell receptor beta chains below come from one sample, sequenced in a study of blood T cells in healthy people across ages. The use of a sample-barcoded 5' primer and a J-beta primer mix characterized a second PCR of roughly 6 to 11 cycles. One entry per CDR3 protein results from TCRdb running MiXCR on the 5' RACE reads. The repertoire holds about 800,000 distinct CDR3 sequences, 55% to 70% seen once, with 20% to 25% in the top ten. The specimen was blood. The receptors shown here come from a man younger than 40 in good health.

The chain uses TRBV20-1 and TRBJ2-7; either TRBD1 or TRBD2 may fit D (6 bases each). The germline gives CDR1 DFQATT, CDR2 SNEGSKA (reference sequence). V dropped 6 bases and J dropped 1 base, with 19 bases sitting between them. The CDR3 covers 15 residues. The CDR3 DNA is TGCAGTGCCTGGGAGGCAGGGGTCTTTTCCTACGAGCAGTACTTC. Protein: CSAWEAGVFSYEQYF.

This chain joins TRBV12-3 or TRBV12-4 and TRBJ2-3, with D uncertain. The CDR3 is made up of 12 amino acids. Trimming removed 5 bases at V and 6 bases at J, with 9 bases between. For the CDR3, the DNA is TGTGCCAGCAGTGCTACTATGGATACGCAGTATTTT. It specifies CASSATMDTQYF.

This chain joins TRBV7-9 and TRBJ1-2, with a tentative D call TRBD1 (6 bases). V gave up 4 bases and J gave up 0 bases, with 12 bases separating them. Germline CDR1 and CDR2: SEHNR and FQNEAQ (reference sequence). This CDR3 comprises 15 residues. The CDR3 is CASSSRDTTNYGYTF. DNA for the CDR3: TGTGCCAGCAGCTCCCGGGACACAACTAACTATGGCTACACCTTC.

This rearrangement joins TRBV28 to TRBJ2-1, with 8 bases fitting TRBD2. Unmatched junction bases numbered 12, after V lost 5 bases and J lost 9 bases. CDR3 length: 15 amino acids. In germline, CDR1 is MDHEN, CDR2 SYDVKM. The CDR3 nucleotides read TGTGCCAGCAGTCCCGTCCGAGCGGGAGAGGGTGAGCAGTTCTTC. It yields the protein CASSPVRAGEGEQFF.

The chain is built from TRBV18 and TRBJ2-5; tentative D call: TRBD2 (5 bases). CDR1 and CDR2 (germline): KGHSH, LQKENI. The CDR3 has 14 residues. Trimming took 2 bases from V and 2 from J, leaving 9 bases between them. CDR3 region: CASSPLSGQETQYF. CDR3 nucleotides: TGTGCCAGCTCACCATTATCGGGACAAGAGACCCAGTACTTC.

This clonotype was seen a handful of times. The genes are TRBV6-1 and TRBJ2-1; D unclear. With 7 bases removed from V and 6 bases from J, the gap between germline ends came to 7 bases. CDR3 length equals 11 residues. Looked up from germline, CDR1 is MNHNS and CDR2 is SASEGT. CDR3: CASNSGNEQFF. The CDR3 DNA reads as TGTGCCAGCAATAGTGGCAATGAGCAGTTCTTC.

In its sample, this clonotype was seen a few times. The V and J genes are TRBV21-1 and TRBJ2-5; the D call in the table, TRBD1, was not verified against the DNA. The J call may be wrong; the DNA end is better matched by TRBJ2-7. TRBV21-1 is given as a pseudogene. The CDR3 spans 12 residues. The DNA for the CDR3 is TGTGCCAGCGGACAGCTCTATTACGAGCAGTACTTC. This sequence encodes CASGQLYYEQYF.

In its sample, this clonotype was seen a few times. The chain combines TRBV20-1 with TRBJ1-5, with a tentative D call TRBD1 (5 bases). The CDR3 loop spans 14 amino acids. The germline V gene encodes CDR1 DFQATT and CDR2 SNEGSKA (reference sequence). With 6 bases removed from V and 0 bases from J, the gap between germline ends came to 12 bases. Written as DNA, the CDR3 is TGCAGTGCCAGCCCCGGGGGTAGCAATCAGCCCCAGCATTTT. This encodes CSASPGGSNQPQHF.

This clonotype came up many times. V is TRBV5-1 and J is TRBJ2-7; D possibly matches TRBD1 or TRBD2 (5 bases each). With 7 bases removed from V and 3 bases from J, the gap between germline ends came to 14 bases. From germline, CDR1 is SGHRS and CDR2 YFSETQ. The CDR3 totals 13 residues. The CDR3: CASGRDGLYEQYF. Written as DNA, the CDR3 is TGCGCCAGCGGCCGGGACGGACTCTACGAGCAGTACTTC.

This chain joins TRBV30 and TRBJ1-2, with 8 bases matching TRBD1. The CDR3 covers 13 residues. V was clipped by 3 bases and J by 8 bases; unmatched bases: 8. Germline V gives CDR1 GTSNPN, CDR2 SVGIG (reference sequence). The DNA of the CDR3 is TGTGCCTGGAGCGGGCAGGGGGCATGGGGCTACACCTTC. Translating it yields CAWSGQGAWGYTF.

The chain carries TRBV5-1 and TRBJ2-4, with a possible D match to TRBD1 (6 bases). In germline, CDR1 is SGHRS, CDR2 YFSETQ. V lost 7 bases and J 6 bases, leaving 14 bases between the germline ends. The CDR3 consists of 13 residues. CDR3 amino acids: CASSRDMGNIQYF. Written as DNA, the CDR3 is TGCGCCAGCTCTCGGGACATGGGAAACATTCAGTACTTC.

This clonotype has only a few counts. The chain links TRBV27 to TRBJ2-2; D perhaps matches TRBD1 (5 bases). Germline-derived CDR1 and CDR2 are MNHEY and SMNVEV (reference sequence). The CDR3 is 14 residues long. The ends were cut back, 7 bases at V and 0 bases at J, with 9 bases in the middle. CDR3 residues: CASKGNTNTGELFF. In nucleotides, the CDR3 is TGTGCCAGCAAGGGGAATACGAACACCGGGGAGCTGTTTTTT.

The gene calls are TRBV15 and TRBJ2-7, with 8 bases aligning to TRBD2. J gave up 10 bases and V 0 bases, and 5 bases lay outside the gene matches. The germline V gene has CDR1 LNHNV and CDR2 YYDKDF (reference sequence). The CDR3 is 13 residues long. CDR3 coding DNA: TGTGCCACCAGCAGAGATCGGGGGGGGGCCCAGTACTTC. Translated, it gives CATSRDRGGAQYF.

The CDR3 loop is CSANNWTSGGYEQYF. In DNA, the CDR3 is TGCAGTGCTAATAACTGGACTAGCGGGGGGTACGAGCAGTACTTC. The chain recombines TRBV20-1 with TRBJ2-5, with TRBD2 matching 14 bases. The DNA end favors TRBJ2-7, so the J call may be wrong. The germline V gene encodes CDR1 DFQATT and CDR2 SNEGSKA (reference sequence). The length of the CDR3 is 15 residues.

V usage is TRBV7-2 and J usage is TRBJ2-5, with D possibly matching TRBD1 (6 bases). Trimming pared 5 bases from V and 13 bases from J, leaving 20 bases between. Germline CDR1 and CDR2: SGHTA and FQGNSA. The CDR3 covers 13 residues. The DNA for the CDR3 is TGTGCCAGCAGCGCATACCGGGACACAATACCGTACTTC. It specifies CASSAYRDTIPYF.

CDR3 coding DNA: TGTGCCAGCTCACCGTACCGGGACAGGGACTATGGCTACACCTTC. Its translation is CASSPYRDRDYGYTF. The V gene is TRBV18, the J gene TRBJ1-2; 9 nucleotides agree with TRBD1. The CDR3 runs 15 residues. Germline-derived CDR1 and CDR2 are KGHSH and LQKENI. With V trimmed by 3 bases and J by 3 bases, 5 bases remained unmatched. Filled out from reference TRBV18 and TRBJ1-2, the complete variable domain reads NAGVMQNPRHLVRRRGQEARLRCSPMKGHSHVYWYRQLPEEGLKFMVYLQKENIIDESGMPKERFSAEFPKEGPSILRIQQVVRGDSAAYFCASSPYRDRDYGYTFGSGTRLTVV.

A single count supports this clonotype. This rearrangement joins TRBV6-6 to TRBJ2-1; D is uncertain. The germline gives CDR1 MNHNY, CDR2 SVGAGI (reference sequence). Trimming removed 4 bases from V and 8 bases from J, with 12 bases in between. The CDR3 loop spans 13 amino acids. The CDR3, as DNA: TGTGCCAGCAGTTTTCGGATCTTCGATGAGCAGTTCTTC. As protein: CASSFRIFDEQFF.

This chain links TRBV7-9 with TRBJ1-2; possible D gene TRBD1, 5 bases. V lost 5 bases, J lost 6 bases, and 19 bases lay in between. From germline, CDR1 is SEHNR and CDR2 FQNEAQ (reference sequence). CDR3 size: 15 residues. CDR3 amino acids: CASSPTAQGGDGYTF. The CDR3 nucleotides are TGTGCCAGCAGCCCCACGGCGCAGGGTGGGGATGGCTACACCTTC.

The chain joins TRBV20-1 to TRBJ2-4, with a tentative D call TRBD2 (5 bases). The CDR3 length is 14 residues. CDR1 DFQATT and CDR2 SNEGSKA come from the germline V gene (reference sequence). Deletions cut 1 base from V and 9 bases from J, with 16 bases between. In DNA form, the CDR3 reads TGCAGTGCTAGAGGGGGAGTCCTGGTGGGCATTCAGTACTTC. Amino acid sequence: CSARGGVLVGIQYF.

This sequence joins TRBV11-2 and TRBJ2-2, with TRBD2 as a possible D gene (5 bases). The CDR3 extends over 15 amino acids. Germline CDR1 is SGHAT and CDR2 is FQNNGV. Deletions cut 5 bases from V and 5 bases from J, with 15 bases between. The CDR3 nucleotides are TGTGCCAGCAGCCCCCAACCACTAGTGACCGGGGAGCTGTTTTTT. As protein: CASSPQPLVTGELFF.

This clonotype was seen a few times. The chain's CDR3 is CASSQVAGGGYEQYF. As DNA, the CDR3 is TGCGCCAGCAGCCAAGTGGCCGGGGGCGGCTACGAGCAGTACTTC. The rearrangement joins TRBV4-1 to TRBJ2-7; D is possibly TRBD1 or TRBD2 (6 bases each). Germline CDR1 reads MGHRA; CDR2 reads YSYEKL. The germline V and J ends were trimmed by 1 base and 3 bases, with 13 bases remaining between them. CDR3 length equals 15 residues.

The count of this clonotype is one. The CDR3 is CASSAHDGGYYNEQFF. The CDR3, as DNA: TGTGCCAGCAGCGCACATGACGGGGGCTACTACAATGAGCAGTTCTTC. The gene calls are TRBV7-8 and TRBJ2-1; D tentatively reads TRBD1 or TRBD2 (6 bases each). With 5 bases removed from V and 3 bases from J, the gap between germline ends came to 17 bases. Germline V gives CDR1 SGHVS, CDR2 FQNEAQ. The CDR3 spans 16 residues.

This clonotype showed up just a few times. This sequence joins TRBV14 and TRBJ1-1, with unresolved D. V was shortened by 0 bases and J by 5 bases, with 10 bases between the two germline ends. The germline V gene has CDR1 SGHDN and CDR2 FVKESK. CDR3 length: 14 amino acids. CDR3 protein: CASSQELGVTEAFF. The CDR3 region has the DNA TGTGCCAGCAGCCAAGAATTGGGTGTAACTGAAGCTTTCTTT.

The CDR3 DNA follows: TGTGCCAGCAGTGAAATAGCGGGAATCTACGAGCAGTACTTC. Protein: CASSEIAGIYEQYF. The chain uses TRBV25-1 and TRBJ2-7; 8 bases align to TRBD2. The CDR3 spans 14 residues. From germline, CDR1 is MGHDK and CDR2 SYGVNS. V dropped 2 bases and J dropped 3; count of bases not matched to a gene: 3.

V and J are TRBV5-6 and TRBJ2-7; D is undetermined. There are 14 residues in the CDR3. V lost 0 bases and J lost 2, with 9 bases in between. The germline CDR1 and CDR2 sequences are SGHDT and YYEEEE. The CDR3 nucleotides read TGTGCCAGCAGCTTGGGACGGGTCACCTACGAGCAGTACTTC. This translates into CASSLGRVTYEQYF.

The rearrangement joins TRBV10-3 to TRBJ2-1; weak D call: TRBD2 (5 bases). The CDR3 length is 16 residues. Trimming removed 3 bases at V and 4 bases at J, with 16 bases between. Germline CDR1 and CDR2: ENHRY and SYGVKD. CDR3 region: CAISDRVGEGYNEQFF. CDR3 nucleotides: TGTGCCATCAGTGATCGGGTCGGGGAAGGGTACAATGAGCAGTTCTTC.

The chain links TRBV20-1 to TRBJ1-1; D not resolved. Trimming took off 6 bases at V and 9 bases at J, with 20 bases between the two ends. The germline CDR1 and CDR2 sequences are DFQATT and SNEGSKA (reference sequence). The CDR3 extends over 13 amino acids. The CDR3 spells CSAPPGWGQKAFF. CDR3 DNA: TGCAGTGCACCCCCGGGTTGGGGTCAAAAAGCTTTCTTT.

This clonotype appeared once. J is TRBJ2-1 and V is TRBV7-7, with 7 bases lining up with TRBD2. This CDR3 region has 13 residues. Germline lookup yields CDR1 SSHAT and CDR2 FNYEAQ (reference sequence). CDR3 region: CASGVGGISEQFF. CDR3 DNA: TGTGCTAGCGGCGTGGGGGGGATAAGTGAGCAGTTCTTC.

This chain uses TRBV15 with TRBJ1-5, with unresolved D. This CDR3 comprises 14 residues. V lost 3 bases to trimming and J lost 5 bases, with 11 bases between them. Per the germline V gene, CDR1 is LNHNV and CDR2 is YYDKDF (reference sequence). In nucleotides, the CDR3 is TGTGCCACCAGCAGCTGGGAGATCCATCAGCCCCAGCATTTT. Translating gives CATSSWEIHQPQHF.

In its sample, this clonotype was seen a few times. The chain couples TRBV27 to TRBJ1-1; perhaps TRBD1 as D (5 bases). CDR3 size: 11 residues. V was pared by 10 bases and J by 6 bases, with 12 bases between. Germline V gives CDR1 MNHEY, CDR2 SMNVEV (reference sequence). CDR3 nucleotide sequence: TGTGCCACCGGGGACGGTTCTGAAGCTTTCTTT. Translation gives CATGDGSEAFF.

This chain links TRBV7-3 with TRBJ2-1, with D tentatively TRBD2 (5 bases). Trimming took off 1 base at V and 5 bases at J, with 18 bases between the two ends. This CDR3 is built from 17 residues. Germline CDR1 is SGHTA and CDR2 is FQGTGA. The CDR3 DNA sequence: TGTGCCAGCAGCTTAAGACCGCCTGGGAGCGTTGACAATGAGCAGTTCTTC. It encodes CASSLRPPGSVDNEQFF.

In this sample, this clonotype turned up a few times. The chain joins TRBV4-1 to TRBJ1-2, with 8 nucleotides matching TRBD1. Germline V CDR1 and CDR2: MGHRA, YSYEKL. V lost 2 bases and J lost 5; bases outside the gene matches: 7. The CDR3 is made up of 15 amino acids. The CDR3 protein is CASSQPRDRMYGYTF. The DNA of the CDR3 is TGCGCCAGCAGCCAACCCAGGGACAGGATGTATGGCTACACCTTC.